Described below is a single TCR beta chain sequence and its context. Its specificity is unknown. V lost 5 bases to trimming and J lost 0 bases, with 14 bases between them. The CDR3 runs to 15 residues. Germline lookup yields CDR1 LGHNA and CDR2 YSLEER. Time point specified: week 47, end of study. Every vaccination contained 300 ug of the mutant IDH1 20-mer peptide and was paired with topical imiquimod. This entry comes from a study of a mutant IDH1 vaccine in newly diagnosed glioma. Measured with immunoSEQ multiplex PCR; TCRdb has only the in-frame clones, and not every one. The data show fewer than 45,000 clones, roughly 80% seen once.

The sequenced sample was PBMCs, obtained from a glioma patient whose treatment included an IDH1 peptide vaccine. The sequence came from a man aged 18 to 35 with glioma. Some clones in this sample may be carry-over from other donors' samples. This chain joins TRBV4-3 and TRBJ2-7; either TRBD1 or TRBD2 may supply D (5 bases each). CDR3 loop: CASSLTRDHSYEQYF. CDR3 in DNA: TGCGCCAGCAGCTTAACCCGGGACCACTCCTACGAGCAGTACTTC.